The present T cell receptor (beta chain) was sequenced within a study of vaccination effects on CD4 cells after COVID-19. Study-level information: A median of 72 days separated the second dose and sampling.

A word on this clone: Its specificity is not known.

Trimming shortened V by 5 bases and J by 8 bases, and 12 bases separated the two germline ends. Germline V gives CDR1 MDHEN, CDR2 SYDVKM. CDR3 size: 12 residues. Produced via immunoSEQ multiplex PCR; TCRdb's table is partial and in-frame only. The sample consists of 17,000 or so clones, approximately 82% of them appearing once. Under the ViraFEST assay, PBMC were stimulated with viral peptide pools so that antigen-specific CD4+ T cells expanded. Sequencing was performed afterwards. Having been cultured for about ten days, the cells underwent CD4+ T cell isolation. Their SARS-CoV-2 infection, verified by PCR, occurred between March and December 2020. The vaccine given was either BNT162b2 or mRNA-1273, in two doses. On days 3 and 7, fresh IL-2 medium replaced half the medium.

Material: CD4+ T cells from PBMCs cultured with SARS-CoV-2 spike peptides, obtained after COVID-19 vaccination. This sequence joins TRBV28 and TRBJ1-2, with no clear D. The source of this sequence is a human donor who had a prior SARS-CoV-2 infection. CDR3 sequence (DNA): TGTGCCAGCAGTCTGGACCTGAGGGGCTACACCTTC. It translates to CASSLDLRGYTF.